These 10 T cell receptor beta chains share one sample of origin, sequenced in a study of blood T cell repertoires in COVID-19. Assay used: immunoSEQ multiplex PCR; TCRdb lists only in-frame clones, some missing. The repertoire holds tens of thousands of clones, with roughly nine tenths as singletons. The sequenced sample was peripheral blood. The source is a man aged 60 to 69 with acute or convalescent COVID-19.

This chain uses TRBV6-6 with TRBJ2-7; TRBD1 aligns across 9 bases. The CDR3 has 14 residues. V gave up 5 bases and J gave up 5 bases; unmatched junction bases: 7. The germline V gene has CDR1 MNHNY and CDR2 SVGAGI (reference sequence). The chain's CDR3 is CASSSTGGYDEQYF. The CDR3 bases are TGTGCCAGCAGTAGTACAGGGGGCTACGACGAGCAGTACTTC.

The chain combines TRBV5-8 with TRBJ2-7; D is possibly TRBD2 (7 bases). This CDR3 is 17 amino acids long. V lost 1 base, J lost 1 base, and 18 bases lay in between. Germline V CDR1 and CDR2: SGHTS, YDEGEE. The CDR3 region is CASSLIFLGGASYEQYF. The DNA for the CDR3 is TGTGCCAGCAGCTTGATATTCCTGGGGGGGGCTTCCTACGAGCAGTACTTC.

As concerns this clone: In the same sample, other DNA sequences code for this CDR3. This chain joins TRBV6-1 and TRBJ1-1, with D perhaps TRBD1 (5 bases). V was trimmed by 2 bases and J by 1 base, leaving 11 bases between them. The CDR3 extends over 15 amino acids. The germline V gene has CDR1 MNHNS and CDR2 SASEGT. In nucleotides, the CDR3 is TGTGCCAGCAGTGAAATGGGGCAGCGGAACACTGAAGCTTTCTTT. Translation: CASSEMGQRNTEAFF.

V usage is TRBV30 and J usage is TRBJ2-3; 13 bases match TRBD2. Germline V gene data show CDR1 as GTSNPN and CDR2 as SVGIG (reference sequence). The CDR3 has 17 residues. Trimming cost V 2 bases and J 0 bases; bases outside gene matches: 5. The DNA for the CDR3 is TGTGCCTGGAGTTTACCGGGACTAGCGGGGAGCACAGATACGCAGTATTTT. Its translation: CAWSLPGLAGSTDTQYF.

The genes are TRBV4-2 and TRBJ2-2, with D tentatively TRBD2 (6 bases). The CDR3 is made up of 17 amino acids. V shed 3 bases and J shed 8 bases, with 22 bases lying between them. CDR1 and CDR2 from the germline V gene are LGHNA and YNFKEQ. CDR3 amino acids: CASSHEPGLPSPGELFF. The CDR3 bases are TGTGCCAGCAGCCATGAACCGGGACTTCCCTCTCCGGGGGAGCTGTTTTTT.

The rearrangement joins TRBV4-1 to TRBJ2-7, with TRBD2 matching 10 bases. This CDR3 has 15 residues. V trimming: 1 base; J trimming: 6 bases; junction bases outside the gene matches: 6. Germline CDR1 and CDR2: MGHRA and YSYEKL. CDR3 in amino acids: CASSQGSAGGLEQYF. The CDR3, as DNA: TGCGCCAGCAGCCAAGGCTCAGCGGGGGGGCTCGAGCAGTACTTC.

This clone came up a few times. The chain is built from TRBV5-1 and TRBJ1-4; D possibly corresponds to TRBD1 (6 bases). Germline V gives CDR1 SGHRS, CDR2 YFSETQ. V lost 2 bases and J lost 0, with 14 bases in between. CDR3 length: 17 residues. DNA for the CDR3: TGCGCCAGCAGCTTCCAGGGGCAGGGCGCAACTAATGAAAAACTGTTTTTT. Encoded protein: CASSFQGQGATNEKLFF.

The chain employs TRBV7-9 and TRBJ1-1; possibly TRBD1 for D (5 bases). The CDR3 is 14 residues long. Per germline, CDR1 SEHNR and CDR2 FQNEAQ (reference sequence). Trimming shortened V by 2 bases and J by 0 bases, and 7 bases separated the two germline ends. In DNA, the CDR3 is TGTGCCAGCAGCTTACAACAGGTGAACACTGAAGCTTTCTTT. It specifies CASSLQQVNTEAFF. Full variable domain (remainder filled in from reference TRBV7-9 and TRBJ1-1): DTGVSQNPRHKITKRGQNVTFRCDPISEHNRLYWYRQTLGQGPEFLTYFQNEAQLEKSRLLSDRFSAERPKGSFSTLEIQRTEQGDSAMYLCASSLQQVNTEAFFGQGTRLTVV.

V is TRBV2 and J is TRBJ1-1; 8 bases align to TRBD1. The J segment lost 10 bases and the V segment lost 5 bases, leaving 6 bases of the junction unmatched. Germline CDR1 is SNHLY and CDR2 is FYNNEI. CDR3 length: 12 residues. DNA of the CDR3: TGTGCCAGCAGTCTCTCGGACAGGGCAGCTTTCTTT. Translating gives CASSLSDRAAFF.

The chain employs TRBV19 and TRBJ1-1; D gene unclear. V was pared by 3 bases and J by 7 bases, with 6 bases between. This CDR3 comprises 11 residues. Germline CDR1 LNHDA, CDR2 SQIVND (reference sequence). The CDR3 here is CASSIAGEAFF. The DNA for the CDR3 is TGTGCCAGTAGTATTGCGGGTGAAGCTTTCTTT.